This T cell receptor beta chain was identified in a study of CD8 T cells in Susac syndrome (dated by TCRdb to about 2019). Study-level background: Whether CD8+ T cell activation and differentiation in Susac syndrome was antigen driven was tested using repertoire sequencing. The clonality of the CD8+ T cell repertoire was compared across approximately 11 healthy donors, some 14 Susac syndrome patients and 15 multiple sclerosis patients.

Peripheral blood CD8+ and CD4+ T cells from healthy donors, Susac syndrome patients and multiple sclerosis patients were profiled using high-throughput TCR beta sequencing. The multiple sclerosis controls were treatment-naive patients who had stable or active relapsing-remitting disease and met the revised McDonald criteria. Bulk CD8+ and CD4+ T cells were purified by magnetic negative isolation, while CD8+ TEMRA cells were enriched using FACS. Blood was collected in EDTA tubes and processed within 24 hours, with PBMCs isolated through density gradient centrifugation. PBMCs intended for TCR sequencing were cryopreserved in liquid nitrogen and thawed later in a water bath at 37 degrees C. A purity of at least 90% was achieved for sorted or isolated CD4+, CD8+ and CD8+ TEMRA cells. CDR1 MDHEN and CDR2 SYDVKM were looked up in the germline V gene. V sheds 6 bases and J sheds 6 bases, leaving 32 bases between their ends. Inclusive of the bounding cysteine and phenylalanine, the CDR3 is 20 residues long. Kept here is only the CDR3 DNA, which spans 60 bases and is read in frame from base 1.

This clonotype has only one observation. What antigen it recognizes has not been identified. Per-nucleotide qualities are absent, and no much larger clonotype sits a single base away. One read offers little support. RNA was extracted using the RNeasy kit, and roughly 0.5 to 1 ug of the RNA was reverse transcribed with random hexamers. The immunoSEQ multiplex PCR assay, which covers 54 Vbeta and 13 Jbeta segments, was used to amplify TCR beta CDR3 regions. PCR amplification bias was corrected using a synthetic template baseline for primer optimization and computational correction. As for how the authors treated the data: Reads were annotated to V, D and J genes according to IMGT and were analyzed with immunoSEQ Analyzer, with only productive sequences retained. To calculate clonality, Shannon entropy was normalized by log2 of the number of productive unique sequences and then subtracted from one. For each patient and control, public and private clones were evaluated within the 100 most prevalent clones. Clones were defined as Susac-specific if absent from the healthy and MS cohorts, from 1052 published viral clones and from other ImmuneACCESS disease sequences. The public reads were quality trimmed at Q25 with fastp and then assembled into clones with MiXCR by TCRdb, keeping productive beta chains. When rows share a CDR3 protein, they turn into one entry using the most common DNA and genes. The V and J calls shown here were made by TCRdb, not taken from the authors' results. The sample includes under 150,000 distinct CDR3 sequences, with around 86% observed a single time. Clones ranked in the top ten supply 0.45% to 0.6% of the sample.

Results the study describes overall, beyond this receptor: The study acknowledged that relatively few individuals were included in the TCR sequencing and HLA analysis.

The sample was CD8+ T cells from PBMCs. The sequence derives from a human donor with multiple sclerosis. The rearrangement combines TRBV28 with TRBJ2-2; TRBD1 could be the D gene, as 6 bases match. This receptor carries the CDR3 CASRLLTFEQGVGYPGELFF. The bases are TGTGCCAGCAGACTCCTAACGTTTGAACAGGGTGTGGGATATCCCGGGGAGCTGTTTTTT. This CDR3, with the reference TRBV28 and TRBJ2-2 proteins standing in past its ends, gives the full variable domain DVKVTQSSRYLVKRTGEKVFLECVQDMDHENMFWYRQDPGLGLRLIYFSYDVKMKEKGDIPEGYSVSREKKERFSLILESASTNQTSMYLCASRLLTFEQGVGYPGELFFGEGSRLTVL.